The rows below give T cell receptor beta chains drawn from one sample of a study of T cell repertoires in cytomegalovirus infection. TCRdb analysed the reads with MiXCR anew, one entry per CDR3 protein. This table holds around 750,000 distinct CDR3 sequences, about 31% found once. The antigens of these receptors remain unknown. Sample: cultured CD8+ T cells from PBMCs, taken from culture after CMV antigen stimulation. The receptors were sampled from a human donor in good health (CMV status not recorded). Some clones in this sample may be carry-over from other donors' samples. CDR3s include the opening cysteine and the closing phenylalanine or tryptophan. A D gene is named only where the DNA matches it firmly. The listing skips clone size in some rows; elsewhere it reads once, few, many or a size class.

TRBD1	few	TRBV28	TRBJ1-1	TGTGCCAGCAGTTCCGGACAGGGGGGATTTACTGAAGCTTTCTTT	CASSSGQGGFTEAFF
.	.	TRBV4-1	TRBJ1-5	TGCGCCAGCAGCCAAGGCCGGGATTATCGCAATCAGCCCCAGCATTTT	CASSQGRDYRNQPQHF
TRBD1	.	TRBV7-9	TRBJ1-1	TGTGCCAGCCAAGGGACAGGGAGGAACACTGAAGCTTTCTTT	CASQGTGRNTEAFF
.	few	TRBV5-1	TRBJ2-2	TGCGCCAGCAGCTCAGGGCTAGCTGGGCCTTACACCGGGGAGCTGTTTTTT	CASSSGLAGPYTGELFF
.	few	TRBV19	TRBJ2-4	TGTGCCAGTAGAAGTAGAGGGAATTTGGACAAAAACATTCAGTACTTC	CASRSRGNLDKNIQYF
.	few	TRBV7-8	TRBJ1-2	TGTGCCAGCACCCTAGGGGGGAGTCTGGGCTACACCTTC	CASTLGGSLGYTF
.	.	TRBV7-9	TRBJ2-7	TGTGCCAGCAGCACGCCTACAGGGAATGCCCACGAGCAGTACTTC	CASSTPTGNAHEQYF
TRBD1	many	TRBV20-1	TRBJ2-1	TGCAGTGCGCATGAGATCAGCCAGGGGGCCTACAATGAGCAGTTCTTC	CSAHEISQGAYNEQFF
.	.	TRBV28	TRBJ2-5	TGCGCCAGCAGGGGGGGTCATGGCTTTTGGGAGACCCAGTACTTC	CASRGGHGFWETQYF
.	.	TRBV4-1	TRBJ2-1	TGTGCCAGCAGCCAAGATCGGTGGGACCGGCGGGGCAATGAGCAGTTCTTC	CASSQDRWDRRGNEQFF
.	few	TRBV4-1	TRBJ2-6	TGCGCCAGCAGCCAAGAAGTGGACGCGGGGAGTCTATCTGGGGCCAACGTCCTGACTTTC	CASSQEVDAGSLSGANVLTF
TRBD1	few	TRBV7-6	TRBJ2-1	TGTGCCAGCAGCCCCTTCGGGACAGGGTCAGACAATGAGCAGTTCTTC	CASSPFGTGSDNEQFF
.	.	TRBV6-1	TRBJ2-3	TGTGCCAGCAGTGATCTTAAACCAGATACGCAGTATTTT	CASSDLKPDTQYF
.	many	TRBV7-6	TRBJ1-1	TGTGCCAGCACCCCCGGGACGGTGAACACTGAAGCTTTCTTT	CASTPGTVNTEAFF
.	.	TRBV12-3/TRBV12-4	TRBJ2-1	TGTGCCAGCAGTTTCATACCGAGCTCCTACAATGAGCAGTTCTTC	CASSFIPSSYNEQFF
TRBD1	.	TRBV25-1	TRBJ2-1	TGTGCCAGCAGCCCCCCCCCGGGACAGGGCAATGAGCAGTTCTTC	CASSPPPGQGNEQFF
TRBD1	few	TRBV7-9	TRBJ2-3	TGTGCCAGCAGCTACAGGGGGCGCATCACAGATACGCAGTATTTT	CASSYRGRITDTQYF
TRBD2	.	TRBV6-5	TRBJ2-2	TGTGCCAGCAGCTCTAGCGGGGGGGCCGTCGGGGAGCTGTTTTTT	CASSSSGGAVGELFF
.	many	TRBV7-2	TRBJ1-2	TGTGCCAGCAGCCCGACAAGACCTACAGGGATTAGTGACTATGGCTACACCTTC	CASSPTRPTGISDYGYTF
.	few	TRBV24-1	TRBJ2-1	TGTGCCACCAGTGCAGGAAGTACCTACAATGAGCAGTTCTTC	CATSAGSTYNEQFF
.	.	TRBV7-9	TRBJ2-5	TGTGCCAGCACCCCCGCTGGGTTGGCAGAGACCCAGTACTTC	CASTPAGLAETQYF
.	.	TRBV6-6	TRBJ1-6	TGTGCCAGCAGTTACTGGTTCTGGGCACCACAGGAGGGGGATAATTCACCCCTCCACTTT	CASSYWFWAPQEGDNSPLHF
.	few	TRBV4-1	TRBJ1-2	TGCGCCAGCAGCCGGCTTCGACGGGGGGATGGCTACACCTTC	CASSRLRRGDGYTF
.	.	TRBV18	TRBJ1-1	TGTGCCAGCTCACCACCTGACAGGAACACTGAAGCTTTCTTT	CASSPPDRNTEAFF
TRBD2	few	TRBV27	TRBJ2-3	TGTGCCAGCAGCCGCCCCGGGACTAGCGGGGACACAGATACGCAGTATTTT	CASSRPGTSGDTDTQYF
.	.	TRBV5-4	TRBJ1-1	TGTGCCAGCAGCCGACCCGGAGGGGCGAACACTGAAGCTTTCTTT	CASSRPGGANTEAFF
.	.	TRBV13	TRBJ1-4	TGTGCCAGCAGCTTAGGCGTGGCCGAAGGGGTTTTT	CASSLGVAEGVF
TRBD1	.	TRBV12-3/TRBV12-4	TRBJ1-5	TGTGCCAGCAGTTCCCGGACAGGATATGGCAATCAGCCCCAGCATTTT	CASSSRTGYGNQPQHF
.	many	TRBV6-2/TRBV6-3	TRBJ2-1	TGTGCCAGCAGTTACTCTAGGAGTCAGGCCTACAATGAGCAGTTCTTC	CASSYSRSQAYNEQFF
.	few	TRBV12-3/TRBV12-4	TRBJ2-7	TGTGCCAGCAGCCAGACAGTCTACGAGCAGTACTTC	CASSQTVYEQYF
.	.	TRBV6-5	TRBJ2-1	TGTGCCAGCGGGAACTGGGGACCCTACAATGAGCAGTTCTTC	CASGNWGPYNEQFF
.	.	TRBV27	TRBJ1-4	TGTGCCAGCAGGCGTGATGGTGAGGAAAAACTCTTTTTT	CASRRDGEEKLFF
TRBD2	many	TRBV7-9	TRBJ2-2	TGTGCCAGCAGCTCGCCCTATAGCGGGGGGCCGAACACCGGGGAGCTGTTTTTT	CASSSPYSGGPNTGELFF
.	.	TRBV24-1	TRBJ1-5	TGTGCCACCAGTGCAGGGGTGGGTCAGCCCCAGCATTTT	CATSAGVGQPQHF
TRBD1	.	TRBV19	TRBJ1-5	TGTGCCAGTAGTACAGGACAGGGGGCCTATCAGCCCCAGCATTTT	CASSTGQGAYQPQHF
TRBD2	.	TRBV6-6	TRBJ2-3	TGTGCCAGCGGTGAGTCCGGGGGGGCCGCAGATACGCAGTATTTT	CASGESGGAADTQYF
.	.	TRBV14	TRBJ2-7	TGTGCCAGCAGCCAAGGGCAGGGGCGCCTAAGGTTGCGCGAGCAGTACTTC	CASSQGQGRLRLREQYF
.	.	TRBV4-2	TRBJ2-1	TGTGCCAGCAGCCAAGAAGGGACTTCCTTCAATGAGCAGTTCTTC	CASSQEGTSFNEQFF
TRBD1	.	TRBV27	TRBJ1-5	TGTGCCAGCAGTCCCCCCCCAATCGCGGACAGGGTTGTCAATCAGCCCCAGCATTTT	CASSPPPIADRVVNQPQHF
.	few	TRBV25-1	TRBJ1-6	TGTGCCAGCAGTGGGAGTGATTCACCCCTCCACTTT	CASSGSDSPLHF
TRBD1	few	TRBV19	TRBJ2-5	TGTGCCAGTATTGGACAGGCCGACCAAGAGACCCAGTACTTC	CASIGQADQETQYF
TRBD2	few	TRBV2	TRBJ2-7	TGTGCCAGCAGTGTCTTTGGGATCGGACTAGCGGGAGCCTACGAGCAGTACTTC	CASSVFGIGLAGAYEQYF
TRBD1	few	TRBV4-1	TRBJ2-2	TGCGCCAGCAGCCACGCTCAACAGGGGGCCGGGGAGCTGTTTTTT	CASSHAQQGAGELFF
.	.	TRBV20-1	TRBJ1-1	TGCAGTGCTAGGTACCGGAGACAGACTTGGGCTTTCTTT	CSARYRRQTWAFF
TRBD1	many	TRBV7-6	TRBJ1-5	TGTGCCAGCAGCCCGGGACAGGGGGCTGGTCAGCCCCAGCATTTT	CASSPGQGAGQPQHF
.	.	TRBV9	TRBJ2-5	TGTGCCAGCAGCGTAGGAGCCCACCTTTACAGGAACCAAGAGACCCAGTACTTC	CASSVGAHLYRNQETQYF
.	.	TRBV6-2/TRBV6-3	TRBJ2-3	TGTGCCAGCAGTAACCTGACGGGGCAGTATTTT	CASSNLTGQYF
TRBD2	.	TRBV20-1	TRBJ2-7	TGCAGTGCTAGCCCGATCCAAGCGGCTAGCGGGGCCTACGAGCAGTACTTC	CSASPIQAASGAYEQYF
.	few	TRBV10-2	TRBJ1-1	TGCGCCAGCAGCGAACAGGGATGGAACACTGAAGCTTTCTTT	CASSEQGWNTEAFF
.	.	TRBV6-6	TRBJ2-1	TGTGCCAGCCGGGACAAGAGATACCAAGAGACCCAGTTCTTC	CASRDKRYQETQFF
.	many	TRBV12-3/TRBV12-4	TRBJ2-3	TGTGCCAGCAGCTTACAGGGCATCACAGATACGCAGTATTTT	CASSLQGITDTQYF
TRBD1	.	TRBV6-2/TRBV6-3	TRBJ1-2	TGTGCCAGCACAGTCGGGACAGTCCATGGCTACACCTTC	CASTVGTVHGYTF
.	.	TRBV19	TRBJ1-1	TGTGCCAGTAGCCCCCGAGACTGGAACACTGAAGCTTTCTTT	CASSPRDWNTEAFF
.	few	TRBV7-6	TRBJ1-3	TGTGCCAGCAGCTTAGCGGGGGGGGCTTCTGGAAACACCATATATTTT	CASSLAGGASGNTIYF
.	.	TRBV12-3/TRBV12-4	TRBJ2-7	TGTGCCAGCAGTTTTAACTGGGGAAAGGAAAACGAGCAGTACTTC	CASSFNWGKENEQYF
TRBD1	.	TRBV19	TRBJ2-1	TGTGCCAGTAGTATACAGGGACAGGCCTACAATGAGCAGTTCTTC	CASSIQGQAYNEQFF
.	many	TRBV7-2	TRBJ2-3	TGTGCCAGCAGCTTAGAGGGGGTCCCCTTATCTAGCACAGATACGCAGTATTTT	CASSLEGVPLSSTDTQYF
TRBD1	.	TRBV19	TRBJ2-3	TGTGCCAGTTGCCCGAGGGGACAGCTCACAGATACGCAGTATTTT	CASCPRGQLTDTQYF
.	few	TRBV5-6	TRBJ2-2	TGTGCCAGCAGCCCGGGCAGGCCGAACACCGGGGAGCTGTTTTTT	CASSPGRPNTGELFF